This T cell receptor beta chain came from a study of blood T cell repertoires in COVID-19. Study information: Acute and convalescent COVID-19 samples came from the United States, Italy and Spain. Nucleic acid was either cDNA or gDNA, and it came from T cells, B-cell-depleted T cells, or PBMCs.

Per the study methods: Estimated nucleated cell counts came from reference gene primer amplification. Measured with immunoSEQ multiplex PCR; TCRdb has only the in-frame clones, and not every one. The DNA gave D and trimming, while V, J and clone size come from that table. The table has about 34,000 clones, 75% to 85% seen once. CDR1 is SEHNR, CDR2 FQNEAQ, per germline (reference sequence). Trimming left V 1 base short and J 8 bases short, with 8 bases between. This CDR3 contains 13 residues. The gene calls are TRBV7-9 and TRBJ1-4; D remains unclear. The material sequenced was peripheral blood. The receptor comes from a woman in her 70s with acute or convalescent COVID-19. The CDR3 DNA follows: TGTGCCAGCAGCTTAGACTGGGAGGAAAAACTGTTTTTT. The encoded protein is CASSLDWEEKLFF.